This T cell receptor (beta chain) was sequenced in a study of cytomegalovirus exposure and HLA in healthy donors. Study-wide findings and caveats: Later work found most CMV-associated TCR beta chains apparently HLA-restricted. As confirmed in vitro, a few CMV-associated chains were specific for CMV antigens.

V was shortened by 6 bases and J by 7 bases, with 13 bases between the two germline ends. The CDR3 spans 14 residues. In germline, CDR1 is SGHVS, CDR2 FQNEAQ. As concerns this clone: Its antigen remains unknown.

PCR amplification relied on 60 Vbeta primers (plus 13 Jbeta primers). Measured with immunoSEQ multiplex PCR; TCRdb has only the in-frame clones, and not every one. This table has 100,000 to 150,000 clones, about three quarters appearing once. The chain is built from TRBV7-8 and TRBJ1-6, with TRBD1 as a possible D gene (6 bases). The TCR originated in a man younger than 45 in good health and CMV-seronegative. The sequenced material came from PBMCs. Here the CDR3 reads CASSQGKENSPLHF. The CDR3 DNA is TGTGCCAGCAGTCAGGGGAAGGAGAATTCACCCCTCCACTTT. Based on the CDR3 plus reference TRBV7-8 and TRBJ1-6, the full variable domain is GAGVSQSPRYKVAKRGQDVALRCDPISGHVSLFWYQQALGQGPEFLTYFQNEAQLDKSGLPSDRFFAERPEGSVSTLKIQRTQQEDSAVYLCASSQGKENSPLHFGNGTRLTVT.